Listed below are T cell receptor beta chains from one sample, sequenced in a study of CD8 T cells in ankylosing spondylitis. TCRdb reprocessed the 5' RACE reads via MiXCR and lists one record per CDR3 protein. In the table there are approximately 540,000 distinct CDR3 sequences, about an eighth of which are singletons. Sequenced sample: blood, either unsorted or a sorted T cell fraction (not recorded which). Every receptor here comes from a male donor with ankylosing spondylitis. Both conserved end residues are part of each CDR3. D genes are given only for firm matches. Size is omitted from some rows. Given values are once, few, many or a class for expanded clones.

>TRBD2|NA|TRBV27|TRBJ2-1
CASSGLRTSGSHEQFF
TGTGCCAGCAGTGGGTTGAGGACTAGCGGGAGCCATGAGCAGTTCTTC
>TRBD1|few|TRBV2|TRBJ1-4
CASSWGQGYEKLFF
TGTGCCAGCAGTTGGGGACAGGGGTACGAAAAACTGTTTTTT
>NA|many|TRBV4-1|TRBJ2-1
CASSYVVDNEQFF
TGCGCCAGCAGTTACGTCGTGGACAATGAGCAGTTCTTC
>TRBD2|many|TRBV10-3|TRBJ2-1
CAIRRSTSGSSGEQFF
TGTGCCATCAGGAGGAGTACTAGCGGGAGTTCCGGTGAGCAGTTCTTC
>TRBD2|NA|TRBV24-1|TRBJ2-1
CATWGLADNEQFF
TGTGCCACCTGGGGACTAGCGGATAATGAGCAGTTCTTC
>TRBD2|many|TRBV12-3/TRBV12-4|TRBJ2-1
CASNTLGLAFYNEQFF
TGTGCCAGCAACACATTGGGACTAGCGTTCTACAATGAGCAGTTCTTC
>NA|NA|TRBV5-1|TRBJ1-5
CASSSIGGNQPQHF
TGCGCCAGCAGCTCGATTGGGGGCAATCAGCCCCAGCATTTT
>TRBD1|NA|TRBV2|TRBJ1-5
CASSVKDRGEQPQHF
TGTGCCAGCAGTGTAAAGGACAGGGGAGAACAGCCCCAGCATTTT
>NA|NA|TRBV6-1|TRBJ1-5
CASRGGPFFQPQHF
TGTGCCAGCAGGGGGGGACCGTTTTTTCAGCCCCAGCATTTT
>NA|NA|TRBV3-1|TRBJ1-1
CASSPSHGGRDTEAFF
TGTGCCAGCAGCCCCTCCCACGGGGGCCGGGACACTGAAGCTTTCTTT
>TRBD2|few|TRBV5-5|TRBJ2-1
CASSVERDSDNEQFF
TGTGCCAGCAGCGTCGAGCGGGATAGCGACAATGAGCAGTTCTTC
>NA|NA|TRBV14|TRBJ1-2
CASSQETYPNYGYTF
TGTGCCAGCAGCCAAGAGACATACCCGAACTATGGCTACACCTTC
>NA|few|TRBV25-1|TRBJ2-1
CASSEWGQISYNEQFF
TGTGCCAGCAGTGAATGGGGGCAAATCTCCTACAATGAGCAGTTCTTC
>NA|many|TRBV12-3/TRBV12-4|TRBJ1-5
CASSLRGREPQHF
TGTGCCAGCAGTTTACGAGGGCGCGAGCCCCAGCATTTT
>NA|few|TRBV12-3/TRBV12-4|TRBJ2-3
CASSPSPGEGTDTQYF
TGTGCCAGCAGTCCCTCCCCAGGGGAGGGCACAGATACGCAGTATTTT
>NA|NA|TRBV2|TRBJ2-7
CASSAIVYEQYF
TGTGCCAGCAGCGCAATAGTCTACGAGCAGTACTTC
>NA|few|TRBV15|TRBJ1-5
CATSRVIDQPQHF
TGTGCCACCAGCAGAGTCATCGATCAGCCCCAGCATTTT
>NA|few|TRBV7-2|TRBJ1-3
CASSLVGGMHSGNTIYF
TGTGCCAGCAGCTTAGTGGGAGGGATGCACTCTGGAAACACCATATATTTT
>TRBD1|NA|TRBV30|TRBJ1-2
CAWKGGGYGYTF
TGTGCCTGGAAAGGGGGCGGGTATGGCTACACCTTC
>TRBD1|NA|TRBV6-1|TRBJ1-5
CASTPTGLDQPQHF
TGTGCCAGCACCCCGACAGGGTTGGATCAGCCCCAGCATTTT
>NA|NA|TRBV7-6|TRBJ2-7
CASSLAGQSEQYF
TGTGCCAGCAGCTTAGCCGGACAGTCTGAGCAGTACTTC
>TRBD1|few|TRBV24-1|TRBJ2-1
CATSGGRDSSYNEQFF
TGTGCCACCAGTGGGGGCCGGGACAGCTCCTACAATGAGCAGTTCTTC
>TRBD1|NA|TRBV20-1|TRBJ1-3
CSARASTGSTGNTIYF
TGCAGTGCTAGAGCCTCGACAGGGAGCACTGGAAACACCATATATTTT
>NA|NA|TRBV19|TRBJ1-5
CASSIWTGHQPQHF
TGTGCCAGTAGTATATGGACGGGACATCAGCCCCAGCATTTT
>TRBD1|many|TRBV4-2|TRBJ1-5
CASSQSGQGGSPNQPQHF
TGTGCCAGCAGCCAATCCGGACAGGGAGGATCCCCAAATCAGCCCCAGCATTTT
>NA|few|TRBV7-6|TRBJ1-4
CATAGGDRGNEKLFF
TGTGCCACCGCCGGGGGAGACCGCGGAAATGAAAAACTGTTTTTT
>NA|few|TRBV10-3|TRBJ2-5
CAITPGAQETQYF
TGTGCCATCACCCCGGGGGCCCAAGAGACCCAGTACTTC
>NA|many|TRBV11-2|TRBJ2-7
CASSLTGPYEQYF
TGTGCCAGCAGCTTAACAGGACCCTACGAGCAGTACTTC
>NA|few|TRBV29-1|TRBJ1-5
CSVGQYSNQPQHF
TGCAGCGTTGGGCAGTATAGCAATCAGCCCCAGCATTTT
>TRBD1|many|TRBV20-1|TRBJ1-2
CSATTGTGRYGYTF
TGCAGTGCTACTACCGGGACAGGGAGATATGGCTACACCTTC